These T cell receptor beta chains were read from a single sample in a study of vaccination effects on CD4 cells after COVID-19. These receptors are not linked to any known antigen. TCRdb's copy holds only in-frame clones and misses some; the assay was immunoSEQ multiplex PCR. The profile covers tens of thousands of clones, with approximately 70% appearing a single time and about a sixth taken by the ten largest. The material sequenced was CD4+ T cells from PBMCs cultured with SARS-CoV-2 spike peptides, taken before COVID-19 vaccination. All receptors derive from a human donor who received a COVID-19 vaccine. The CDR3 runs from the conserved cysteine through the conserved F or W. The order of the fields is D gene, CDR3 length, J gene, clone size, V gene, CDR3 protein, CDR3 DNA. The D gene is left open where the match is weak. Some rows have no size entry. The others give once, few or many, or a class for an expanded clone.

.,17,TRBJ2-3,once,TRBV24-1,CATSDAVAGVVTDTQYF,TGTGCCACCAGTGATGCGGTGGCAGGGGTGGTCACAGATACGCAGTATTTT
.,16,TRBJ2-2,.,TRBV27,CASSLVGGVNNGELFF,TGTGCCAGCAGTTTAGTCGGGGGCGTAAATAACGGGGAGCTGTTTTTT
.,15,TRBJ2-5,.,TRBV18,CASSPPGGPQETQYF,TGTGCCAGCTCACCACCCGGGGGCCCCCAAGAGACCCAGTACTTC
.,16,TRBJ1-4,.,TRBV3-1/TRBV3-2,CASSQGTWAGVGKLFF,TGTGCCAGCAGCCAAGGGACATGGGCAGGGGTGGGAAAACTGTTTTTT
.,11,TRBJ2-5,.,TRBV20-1,CSARPQETQYF,TGCAGTGCTAGACCCCAAGAGACCCAGTACTTC
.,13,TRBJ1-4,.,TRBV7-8,CASSLDKNEKLFF,TGTGCCAGCAGCTTAGACAAGAATGAAAAACTGTTTTTT
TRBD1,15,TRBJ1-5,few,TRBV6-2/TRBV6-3,CASSYPGQGNQPQHF,TGTGCCAGCAGTTACCCCGGACAGGGCAATCAGCCCCAGCATTTT
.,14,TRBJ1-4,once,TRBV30,CAWISQSRNEKLFF,TGTGCCTGGATCTCCCAGTCCCGTAATGAAAAACTGTTTTTT
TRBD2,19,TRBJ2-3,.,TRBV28,CASSTLPTTSGRFTDTQYF,TGTGCCAGCAGTACCCTACCCACGACTAGCGGGAGATTCACAGATACGCAGTATTTT
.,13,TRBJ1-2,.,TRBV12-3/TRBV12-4,CASSLAGPYGYTF,TGTGCCAGCAGTTTAGCAGGCCCCTATGGCTACACCTTC
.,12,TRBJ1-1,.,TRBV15,CATSRGYTEAFF,TGTGCCACCAGCAGAGGCTACACTGAAGCTTTCTTT
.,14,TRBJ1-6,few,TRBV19,CAASAPGKNSPLHF,TGTGCCGCTAGCGCGCCGGGGAAGAATTCACCCCTCCACTTT
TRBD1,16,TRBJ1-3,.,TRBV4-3,CASSRQGPSFGNTIYF,TGCGCCAGCAGCCGACAGGGGCCTTCCTTTGGAAACACCATATATTTT
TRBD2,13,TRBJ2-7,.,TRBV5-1,CASRGTSDYEQYF,TGCGCCAGCAGAGGCACTAGCGACTACGAGCAGTACTTC
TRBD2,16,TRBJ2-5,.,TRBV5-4,CASSSYSGGVQETQYF,TGTGCCAGCAGCTCATATAGCGGGGGGGTCCAAGAGACCCAGTACTTC
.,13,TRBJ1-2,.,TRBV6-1,CASSEWGDYGYTF,TGTGCCAGCAGTGAATGGGGGGACTATGGCTACACCTTC
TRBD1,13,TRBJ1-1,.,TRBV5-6,CASSLLGGYEAFF,TGTGCCAGCAGCTTGCTAGGGGGCTATGAAGCTTTCTTT
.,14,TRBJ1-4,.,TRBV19,CASTPPGAGEKLFF,TGTGCCAGTACCCCCCCGGGGGCGGGCGAAAAACTGTTTTTT
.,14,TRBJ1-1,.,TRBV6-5,CASSPFGANTEAFF,TGTGCCAGCAGTCCTTTCGGGGCGAACACTGAAGCTTTCTTT
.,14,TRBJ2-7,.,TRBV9,CASSPDIGVFEQYF,TGTGCCAGCAGCCCGGATATTGGAGTTTTCGAGCAGTACTTC
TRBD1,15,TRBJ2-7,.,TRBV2,CASRGQGWGSVEQYF,TGTGCCAGCAGGGGACAGGGGTGGGGTTCGGTCGAGCAGTACTTC
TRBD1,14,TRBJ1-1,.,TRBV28,CASRAWTGETEAFF,TGTGCCAGCAGGGCCTGGACAGGGGAGACTGAAGCTTTCTTT
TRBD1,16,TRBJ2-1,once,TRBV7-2,CASSLNRGPLYNEQFF,TGTGCCAGCAGCCTAAACAGGGGGCCTCTCTACAATGAGCAGTTCTTC
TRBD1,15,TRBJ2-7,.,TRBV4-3,CASSLRQGSSYEQYF,TGCGCCAGCAGCCTTAGACAGGGAAGCTCCTACGAGCAGTACTTC
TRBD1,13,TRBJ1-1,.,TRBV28,CASSLGDRGVAFF,TGTGCCAGCAGTTTAGGGGACAGGGGGGTCGCTTTCTTT
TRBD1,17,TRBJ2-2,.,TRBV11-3,CASSPGQGRSGTGELFF,TGTGCCAGCAGCCCCGGACAGGGGCGCTCTGGCACCGGGGAGCTGTTTTTT